This T cell receptor (beta chain) was sequenced for a study of control samples from healthy donors and cancer patients (dated by TCRdb to the early 2020s). CDR1 and CDR2 (MNHNY, SVGAGI) derive from the germline V gene (reference sequence). From its cysteine to its phenylalanine, the CDR3 spans 15 amino acids. Kept here is only the CDR3 DNA, which spans 45 bases and is read in frame from base 1. The library was produced with the immunoSEQ multiplex PCR assay. The table comes from immuneACCESS by way of TCRdb, which keeps in-frame sequences with V and J called. Part of the clones is missing from these tables; in studies checked, under half for an unresolved V gene and the rest for unknown reasons. This sample is represented by tens of thousands of clones; about 92% of them were singletons. Around 1.4% of the sample is held by the ten biggest clonotypes. Points on this clone: The antigen it recognizes is unknown. One end of the junction varies from germline; a read error may be responsible.

The rearrangement joined TRBV6-6 to TRBJ1-2, with 7 junctional bases fitting TRBD1. The source material was blood. This clonotype originated in a woman in her thirties in good health. The CDR3 protein sequence reads: CASSPWDSWDYGYTF. The sequenced DNA is TGTGCTAGCAGTCCGTGGGACAGCTGGGACTATGGCTACACCTTC.